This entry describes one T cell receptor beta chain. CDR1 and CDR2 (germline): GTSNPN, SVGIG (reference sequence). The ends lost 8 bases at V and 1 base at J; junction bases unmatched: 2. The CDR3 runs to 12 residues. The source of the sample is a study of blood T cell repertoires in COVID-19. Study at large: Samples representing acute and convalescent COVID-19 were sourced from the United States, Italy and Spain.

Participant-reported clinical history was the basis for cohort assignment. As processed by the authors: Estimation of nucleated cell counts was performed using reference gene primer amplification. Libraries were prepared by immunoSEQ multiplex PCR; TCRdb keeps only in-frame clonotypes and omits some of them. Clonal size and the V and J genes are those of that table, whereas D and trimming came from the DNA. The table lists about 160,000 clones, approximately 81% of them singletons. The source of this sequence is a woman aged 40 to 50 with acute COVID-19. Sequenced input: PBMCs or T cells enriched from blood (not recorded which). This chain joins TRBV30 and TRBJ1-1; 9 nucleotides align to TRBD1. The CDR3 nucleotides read TGTGCCGAGGGACAGGGGAACACTGAAGCTTTCTTT. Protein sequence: CAEGQGNTEAFF.